Listed here are 2 T cell receptor beta chains from one sample, sequenced in a study of T-cell reconstitution after alpha-beta-depleted transplantation in children. Unique molecular identifiers featured in how the TCRbeta library was prepared. TCRdb fed the PCR reads into MiXCR, producing one record per CDR3 protein. The sample carries some 390,000 distinct CDR3 sequences, around 21% recorded once. This material consisted of PBMCs from the stem cell graft donor, taken from the stem cell graft. The receptors stem from a human donor who donated a stem cell graft to a child with acute myeloid leukemia.

This clonotype was seen only a few times. The chain employs TRBV5-4 and TRBJ2-1; TRBD2 agrees at 11 bases. This CDR3 is built from 15 residues. The germline V gene encodes CDR1 SGHNT and CDR2 YYREEE (reference sequence). V lost 3 bases, J lost 7 bases, and 6 bases stayed unmatched. CDR3 in amino acids: CASSSSSGRRNEQFF. Here the CDR3 DNA reads TGTGCCAGCAGCTCTTCTAGCGGGAGGCGAAATGAGCAGTTCTTC.

Ten or more counts support this clonotype. The V gene is TRBV12-3 or TRBV12-4, the J gene TRBJ2-2; D ambiguous. This CDR3 is 15 amino acids long. V was shortened by 0 bases and J by 6 bases, with 11 bases between the two germline ends. CDR3 DNA: TGTGCCAGCAGTTTAGCGGCTAGGGAAGCCGGGGAGCTGTTTTTT. It is translated as CASSLAAREAGELFF.